Listed below are T cell receptor beta chains from one sample, sequenced in a study of blood T cell repertoires in COVID-19. Sequencing used immunoSEQ multiplex PCR; TCRdb keeps in-frame clones, though not all of them. The sample lists 150,000 to 200,000 clones, less than 90% occurring once. Sequenced input: PBMCs or T cells enriched from blood (not recorded which). The source is a human donor with acute COVID-19. The donor label of this sample is uncertain. Each CDR3 is given with its conserved first and last residue. Each record gives: J gene, CDR3 length, V gene, CDR3 protein.

>TRBJ2-2|17|TRBV25-1
CASSDRLAGGPHGELFF
>TRBJ2-7|11|TRBV19
CASSMFDEQYF
>TRBJ1-5|16|TRBV7-2
CASSLVAGSSNQPQHF
>TRBJ2-2|11|TRBV12-3/TRBV12-4
CASTLTGELFF
>TRBJ2-1|13|TRBV12-3/TRBV12-4
CASSPDSNNEQFF
>TRBJ2-7|15|TRBV5-6
CASSLWSSGAYEQYF
>TRBJ2-3|15|TRBV5-1
CASSLGGGRSDTQYF
>TRBJ2-3|13|TRBV12-3/TRBV12-4
CASSLSGSDTQYF
>TRBJ2-2|15|TRBV30
CAWSPGTGGTGELFF
>TRBJ2-7|14|TRBV14
CASSQSQLFYEQYF
>TRBJ2-7|13|TRBV5-6
CASSLGRVYEQYF
>TRBJ1-6|16|TRBV5-4
CASSQGSLRGNSPLHF
>TRBJ2-2|16|TRBV4-2
CASSRGLGGDTGELFF
>TRBJ1-5|14|TRBV3-1/TRBV3-2
CASSQSGLNQPQHF
>TRBJ1-2|14|TRBV7-8
CASTSGTGTYGYTF
>TRBJ2-3|16|TRBV5-1
CASSLGLAQNTDTQYF
>TRBJ2-2|14|TRBV7-3
CASSLQGNTGELFF
>TRBJ2-1|15|TRBV27
CASSFGTSGANEQFF
>TRBJ2-5|14|TRBV9
CASSGTGAGETQYF
>TRBJ2-5|15|TRBV18
CASSPRTTRQETQYF
>TRBJ1-1|14|TRBV10-1
CASSGGQGNTEAFF